These 31 T cell receptor beta chains originate from one sample sequenced in a study of metastatic and nonmetastatic thyroid tumors. TCRdb called clones again from the PCR reads with MiXCR. The sample lists about 7,300 clones, 15% to 20% occurring once. All patients were treatment-naive before thyroid surgery. The specimen sequenced was adjacent normal tissue. These receptors came from a female donor with papillary thyroid cancer or a benign thyroid nodule (not recorded which). Some clones in this sample may be carry-over from other donors' samples.

This clone is labeled medium-sized. The gene calls are TRBV6-1 and TRBJ1-2; 7 bases are a match to TRBD1. The V gene end was trimmed by 8 bases and the J gene end by 8 bases; junction bases not matched to a gene: 5. The CDR3 has 11 residues. From germline, CDR1 is MNHNS and CDR2 SASEGT. The chain's CDR3 is CASSQGRGYTF. The CDR3, as DNA: TGTGCCAGCTCACAGGGGCGAGGCTACACCTTC.

In this sample, this clone is medium-sized (0.01 to 0.1%). The chain couples TRBV11-2 to TRBJ2-1, with a tentative D call TRBD1 (6 bases). In germline, CDR1 is SGHAT, CDR2 FQNNGV. The CDR3 totals 13 residues. Deletions cut 4 bases from V and 2 bases from J, with 6 bases between. CDR3 bases: TGTGCCAGCAGCTGGGACACCTACAATGAGCAGTTCTTC. Translating it yields CASSWDTYNEQFF.

This clone has at least ten counts. The CDR3 sequence is CASQKGLAGTDTQYF. The CDR3 coding sequence is TGTGCCAGCCAAAAGGGACTAGCGGGAACAGATACGCAGTATTTT. The V and J genes are TRBV19 and TRBJ2-3, with TRBD2 identical over 13 bases. Per germline, CDR1 LNHDA and CDR2 SQIVND (reference sequence). The J segment lost 3 bases and the V segment lost 9 bases, leaving 6 bases of the junction unmatched. The CDR3 length is 15 residues.

This clone appeared many times. A much larger clone lies one base from this, so it may be a read error. The same CDR3 can be traced to other DNA sequences in this sample. The chain has TRBV12-3 or TRBV12-4 and TRBJ2-7, with a possible D match to TRBD2 (5 bases). The CDR3 runs to 12 residues. DNA of the CDR3: TGTGCCAGCAGTCAGGACTCCTCCGAGCAGTACTTC. It translates to CASSQDSSEQYF.

This clone is medium-sized within its sample. This chain joins TRBV11-3 and TRBJ2-1; no reliable D call. The CDR3 is 13 residues long. V was trimmed by 5 bases and J by 3 bases, leaving 8 bases between them. Germline CDR1 SGHNT, CDR2 YENEEA. CDR3 sequence: CASSPRLYNEQFF. CDR3 DNA sequence: TGTGCCAGCAGCCCAAGGCTCTACAATGAGCAGTTCTTC.

This clone is categorized as medium-sized (0.01 to 0.1%). This sample includes further DNA sequences coding for the same CDR3. The chain carries TRBV7-3 and TRBJ1-2; no clear D. V dropped 1 base and J dropped 8 bases, with 11 bases sitting between them. CDR3 size: 13 residues. Per germline, CDR1 SGHTA and CDR2 FQGTGA. In DNA form, the CDR3 reads TGTGCCAGCAGCTTAAGTACTGGGAAGGGCTACACCTTC. It translates to CASSLSTGKGYTF.

The rearrangement uses TRBV30 and TRBJ2-7, with 11 bases that match TRBD1. V dropped 2 bases and J dropped 6; count of bases not matched to a gene: 9. The germline V gene encodes CDR1 GTSNPN and CDR2 SVGIG (reference sequence). This CDR3 spans 15 amino acids. The CDR3 bases are TGTGCCTGGAGTTTACTGGGACAGGGGGAATTCGAGCAGTACTTC. As protein: CAWSLLGQGEFEQYF. Based on the CDR3 plus reference TRBV30 and TRBJ2-7, the full variable domain is SQTIHQWPATLVQPVGSPLSLECTVEGTSNPNLYWYRQAAGRGLQLLFYSVGIGQISSEVPQNLSASRPQDRQFILSSKKLLLSDSGFYLCAWSLLGQGEFEQYFGPGTRLTVT.

Within the sample, this clone is medium-sized (0.01 to 0.1%). V is TRBV6-1 and J is TRBJ1-4; TRBD1 is a possible D gene (5 bases). CDR1 is MNHNS and CDR2 is SASEGT in the germline V gene. The CDR3 has 13 amino acids. Deletions cut 2 bases from V and 8 bases from J, with 9 bases between. Here the CDR3 reads CASSELGEEKLFF. The CDR3 DNA follows: TGTGCCAGCAGTGAATTGGGGGAAGAAAAACTGTTTTTT.

Many counts were recorded for this clone. This sample includes further DNA sequences coding for the same CDR3. The chain recombines TRBV10-3 with TRBJ1-5; 10 bases align to TRBD1. Germline CDR1 reads ENHRY; CDR2 reads SYGVKD. The CDR3 runs 15 residues. The V and J ends lost 6 bases and 2 bases, in that order; junction bases with no gene match: 4. The CDR3 coding sequence is TGTGCCATCAGGCCCGGGACAGGGGGCAATCAGCCCCAGCATTTT. Amino acid sequence: CAIRPGTGGNQPQHF.

The genes are TRBV7-6 and TRBJ2-3; TRBD2 matches 10 bases. The CDR3 is made up of 17 amino acids. With V trimmed by 5 bases and J by 1 base, 9 bases remained unmatched. CDR1 is SGHVS, CDR2 FNYEAQ, per germline. CDR3: CASSTRGTSVGTDTQYF. The DNA for the CDR3 is TGTGCCAGCAGCACTAGGGGGACTAGCGTTGGCACAGATACGCAGTATTTT.

This clone is medium-sized (0.01 to 0.1%) within its sample. V and J are TRBV11-3 and TRBJ2-7; D is unclear. The CDR3 totals 12 residues. V shed 5 bases and J shed 6 bases, with 11 bases lying between them. The germline V gene encodes CDR1 SGHNT and CDR2 YENEEA. In nucleotides, the CDR3 is TGTGCCAGCAGCCCGTCTAGTCTCGAGCAGTACTTC. Translating gives CASSPSSLEQYF. Full variable domain (rest looked up from reference TRBV11-3 and TRBJ2-7): EAGVVQSPRYKIIEKKQPVAFWCNPISGHNTLYWYLQNLGQGPELLIRYENEEAVDDSQLPKDRFSAERLKGVDSTLKIQPAELGDSAVYLCASSPSSLEQYFGPGTRLTVT.

By share of the sample, this clone is medium-sized. The chain recombines TRBV27 with TRBJ2-3; D is unresolved. The length of the CDR3 is 12 residues. Germline-derived CDR1 and CDR2 are MNHEY and SMNVEV (reference sequence). Trimming stripped 3 bases from V and 0 bases from J, with 1 base between. Here the CDR3 reads CASSFSTDTQYF. DNA for the CDR3: TGTGCCAGCAGTTTCAGCACAGATACGCAGTATTTT.

The rearrangement joins TRBV7-9 to TRBJ2-1, with 10 positions matching TRBD2. The CDR3 spans 14 residues. The J segment lost 7 bases and the V segment lost 4 bases, leaving 4 bases of the junction unmatched. Germline V gene data show CDR1 as SEHNR and CDR2 as FQNEAQ (reference sequence). This chain's CDR3 is CASSSRGLANEQFF. The DNA for the CDR3 is TGTGCCAGCAGCTCCCGGGGACTAGCGAATGAGCAGTTCTTC.

This clone was counted at least ten times. The rearrangement uses TRBV7-2 and TRBJ1-1; D is uncertain. CDR1 and CDR2 (germline): SGHTA, FQGNSA. This CDR3 is built from 13 residues. V was clipped by 3 bases and J by 6 bases, with 11 bases between them. The CDR3 region is CASSFYLSAEAFF. DNA of the CDR3: TGTGCCAGCAGCTTCTATCTTAGCGCTGAAGCTTTCTTT.

In this sample, this clone is medium-sized. V usage is TRBV7-9 and J usage is TRBJ2-2, with D tentatively TRBD2 (6 bases). Germline lookup yields CDR1 SEHNR and CDR2 FQNEAQ (reference sequence). V was cut by 4 bases and J by 0 bases, with 21 bases left in between. The CDR3 has 19 amino acids. The CDR3 region has the DNA TGTGCCAGCAGCTGGCCGAACCCCTTAAGCGGGCCGAACACCGGGGAGCTGTTTTTT. It yields the protein CASSWPNPLSGPNTGELFF. The full variable domain, its missing parts supplied by reference TRBV7-9 and TRBJ2-2, is DTGVSQNPRHKITKRGQNVTFRCDPISEHNRLYWYRQTLGQGPEFLTYFQNEAQLEKSRLLSDRFSAERPKGSFSTLEIQRTEQGDSAMYLCASSWPNPLSGPNTGELFFGEGSRLTVL.

The chain's CDR3 is CASGQGGSEQYF. CDR3 nucleotides: TGTGCCAGCGGACAGGGGGGGTCCGAGCAGTACTTC. The V gene is TRBV9, the J gene TRBJ2-7; TRBD1 matches 10 bases. The germline V gene encodes CDR1 SGDLS and CDR2 YYNGEE. Losses at the gene ends were 7 bases for V and 6 bases for J; bases not matched to a gene: 4. CDR3 length: 12 residues.

By its share, this clone is medium-sized. The rearrangement uses TRBV20-1 and TRBJ2-3; D possibly corresponds to TRBD2 (6 bases). The CDR3 consists of 15 residues. Germline V gene lookup returns CDR1 DFQATT and CDR2 SNEGSKA (reference sequence). Trimming left V 3 bases short and J 0 bases short, with 13 bases between. The CDR3 DNA is TGCAGTGCTAGCCGCGAAAGCGGGAGCACAGATACGCAGTATTTT. Encoded protein: CSASRESGSTDTQYF.

To note about this clone: A much larger clone differs from this one at a single base, so this may be a read error. V gene TRBV7-2 combines with J gene TRBJ2-7; tentatively, D is TRBD2 (6 bases). Per germline, CDR1 SGHTA and CDR2 FQGNSA. The length of the CDR3 is 14 residues. The ends were cut back, 7 bases at V and 2 bases at J, with 15 bases in the middle. The CDR3 reads CASIQLAATYEQYF. CDR3 coding DNA: TGTGCCAGCATCCAATTAGCGGCAACCTACGAGCAGTACTTC.

This clone is judged medium-sized (0.01 to 0.1%). The chain joins TRBV27 to TRBJ2-3, with 12 bases lining up with TRBD1. In germline, CDR1 is MNHEY, CDR2 SMNVEV (reference sequence). Trimming took 5 bases from V and 2 from J; bases not matched to a gene: 8. The CDR3 is made up of 17 amino acids. The CDR3 DNA is TGTGCCAGCAGTCGGGGACAGGGGGCTCGCTACACAGATACGCAGTATTTT. Translated, it gives CASSRGQGARYTDTQYF.

The genes are TRBV2 and TRBJ1-1; the match to TRBD1 covers 8 bases. V lost 4 bases and J lost 1; bases outside the gene matches: 2. Germline V gene lookup returns CDR1 SNHLY and CDR2 FYNNEI. The CDR3 is made up of 14 amino acids. The DNA of the CDR3 is TGTGCCAGCAGTGGAGGACAGGGGAACACTGAAGCTTTCTTT. It specifies CASSGGQGNTEAFF.

The chain links TRBV6-1 to TRBJ1-2, with TRBD1 identical over 8 bases. V shed 1 base, J shed 4 bases, and the junction held 5 bases outside the gene matches. CDR3 size: 15 residues. The germline V gene encodes CDR1 MNHNS and CDR2 SASEGT. CDR3 sequence: CASSEDRGIGYGYTF. Written as DNA, the CDR3 is TGTGCCAGCAGTGAAGACAGGGGGATCGGCTATGGCTACACCTTC.

The table lists this clone with a few counts. CDR3 in amino acids: CAWSVPGTVTHSPLHF. Written as DNA, the CDR3 is TGTGCCTGGAGTGTCCCAGGGACCGTGACTCATTCACCCCTCCACTTT. The rearrangement links TRBV30 to TRBJ1-6, with D possibly matching TRBD1 (5 bases). There are 16 residues in the CDR3. From germline, CDR1 is GTSNPN and CDR2 SVGIG (reference sequence). Trimming removed 0 bases at V and 8 bases at J, with 17 bases between.

This clone was seen ten or more times. This chain joins TRBV18 and TRBJ2-2; TRBD1 matches at 10 bases. Germline CDR1 and CDR2: KGHSH and LQKENI. Trimming took 3 bases from V and 3 from J; bases not matched to a gene: 4. This CDR3 region has 16 residues. In nucleotides, the CDR3 is TGTGCCAGCTCACCCAGACAGGGGGCGGACACCGGGGAGCTGTTTTTT. It specifies CASSPRQGADTGELFF.

V is TRBV5-5 and J is TRBJ1-2; D gene unclear. This CDR3 contains 14 residues. Germline V gene sequence: CDR1 SGHKS, CDR2 YYEKEE (reference sequence). V lost 0 bases and J 10 bases, leaving 16 bases between the germline ends. The CDR3 reads CASSLGVGPSVYTF. For the CDR3, the DNA is TGTGCCAGCAGCTTGGGTGTAGGGCCGTCTGTCTACACCTTC.

By share, this clone counts as medium-sized (0.01 to 0.1%). The chain joins TRBV13 to TRBJ1-1; D might be TRBD1 (6 bases). The CDR3 has 14 amino acids. V was clipped by 1 base and J by 3 bases, with 9 bases between them. From germline, CDR1 is PRHDT and CDR2 FYEKMQ (reference sequence). This CDR3 reads CASSLDREDTEAFF. In DNA, the CDR3 is TGTGCCAGCAGCTTAGACAGGGAGGACACTGAAGCTTTCTTT. Drawing the rest from reference TRBV13 and TRBJ1-1, the complete variable domain is AAGVIQSPRHLIKEKRETATLKCYPIPRHDTVYWYQQGPGQDPQFLISFYEKMQSDKGSIPDRFSAQQFSDYHSELNMSSLELGDSALYFCASSLDREDTEAFFGQGTRLTVV.

There are many counts of this clone. This sequence joins TRBV2 and TRBJ1-6; the D is unclear. The CDR3 sequence is 16 residues long. Germline-derived CDR1 and CDR2 are SNHLY and FYNNEI. Between the trimmed V and J ends, which lost 1 base and 0 bases, there was a span of 7 bases. The DNA for the CDR3 is TGTGCCAGCAGTGAAGAAGGCAGCTCCTATAATTCACCCCTCCACTTT. Residues: CASSEEGSSYNSPLHF.

This clone came up many times. This chain connects TRBV7-9 to TRBJ1-1; a weak D match, TRBD1 (6 bases). The CDR3 is made up of 13 amino acids. V lost 4 bases and J 5 bases, leaving 11 bases between the germline ends. CDR1 is SEHNR and CDR2 is FQNEAQ in the germline V gene (reference sequence). The CDR3 DNA follows: TGTGCCAGCAGCTCACAGGGAAATACTGAAGCTTTCTTT. Protein sequence: CASSSQGNTEAFF.

This clone counts as medium-sized (0.01 to 0.1%). The chain is built from TRBV11-2 and TRBJ2-3; D is perhaps TRBD1 (6 bases). The V gene lost 6 bases and the J gene lost 3 bases, with 19 bases spanning the gap. Germline CDR1 and CDR2: SGHAT and FQNNGV. This CDR3 spans 16 amino acids. The DNA of the CDR3 is TGTGCCAGCAGTTCACTCAGGGGCAGGATGACAGATACGCAGTATTTT. It is translated as CASSSLRGRMTDTQYF.

This clone counts as medium-sized. This chain connects TRBV30 to TRBJ2-3; 10 nucleotides align to TRBD1. Germline V lookup: CDR1 GTSNPN, CDR2 SVGIG (reference sequence). This CDR3 comprises 13 residues. J gave up 7 bases and V 7 bases, and 8 bases lay outside the gene matches. The CDR3 region is CAYRQGARYTQYF. In DNA form, the CDR3 reads TGTGCCTATCGACAGGGGGCAAGATATACGCAGTATTTT. Using reference TRBV30 and TRBJ2-3 for the parts outside the CDR3, the full variable domain is SQTIHQWPATLVQPVGSPLSLECTVEGTSNPNLYWYRQAAGRGLQLLFYSVGIGQISSEVPQNLSASRPQDRQFILSSKKLLLSDSGFYLCAYRQGARYTQYFGPGTRLTVL.

This clone was seen ten or more times. The CDR3 DNA sequence: TGTGCCAGCAGCTTACTAGCGGGAGGCACAGATACGCAGTATTTT. Translated, it gives CASSLLAGGTDTQYF. The chain uses TRBV7-3 and TRBJ2-3; 10 bases match TRBD2. The trim removed 2 bases at V and 1 base at J, leaving 0 bases unmatched. The CDR3 has 15 residues. CDR1 and CDR2 from the germline V gene are SGHTA and FQGTGA.

The chain couples TRBV6-2 or TRBV6-3 to TRBJ1-1, with no clear D. The CDR3 has 13 residues. Per germline, CDR1 MNHEY and CDR2 SVGEGT. Deletions cut 0 bases from V and 7 bases from J, with 9 bases between. CDR3 in DNA: TGTGCCAGCAGTTACTCTCCCGGGGTTGAAGCTTTCTTT. Translating gives CASSYSPGVEAFF.